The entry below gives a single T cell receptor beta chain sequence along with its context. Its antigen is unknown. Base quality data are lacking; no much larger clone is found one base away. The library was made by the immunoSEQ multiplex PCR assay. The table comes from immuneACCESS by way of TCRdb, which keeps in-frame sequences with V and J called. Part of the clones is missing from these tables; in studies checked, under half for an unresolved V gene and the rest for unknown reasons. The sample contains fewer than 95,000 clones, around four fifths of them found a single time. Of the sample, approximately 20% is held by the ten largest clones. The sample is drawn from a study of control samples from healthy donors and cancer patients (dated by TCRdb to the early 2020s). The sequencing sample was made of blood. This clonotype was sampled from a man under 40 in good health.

The nucleotide sequence is TGTGCCAGCAGCTTGACCCGGAGGAACACTGAAGCTTTCTTT. Its product reads: CASSLTRRNTEAFF. The rearranged segments are TRBV5-6 and TRBJ1-1; no D gene call is confident. For CDR1 and CDR2, the germline V gene lists SGHDT and YYEEEE. Relative to germline, V is 1 base shorter and J is 1 base shorter, with 8 bases between their ends. The CDR3 numbers 14 residues from cysteine through phenylalanine. Only the CDR3 DNA is retained, 42 bases long and in frame from the first base.